Below, 30 T cell receptor beta chains from the same sample are listed, as sequenced in a study of cytomegalovirus exposure and HLA in healthy donors. 13 Jbeta primers and 60 Vbeta primers were used for the PCR. Repertoires were generated with immunoSEQ multiplex PCR, while TCRdb's copy carries only in-frame clones and drops some. Here the sample spans approximately 180,000 clones, roughly 79% being singletons. Material for sequencing was PBMCs. The origin of the receptors is a young woman in good health and CMV-seropositive.

The V and J genes are TRBV6-1 and TRBJ2-1, with 12 bases identical to TRBD2. Germline CDR1 and CDR2: MNHNS and SASEGT. The CDR3 spans 16 residues. J was trimmed by 7 bases and V by 0 bases; bases with no gene match: 4. Written as DNA, the CDR3 is TGTGCCAGCAGTGAAGCGGCCGGACTAGCGGGAAATGAGCAGTTCTTC. Translated, it gives CASSEAAGLAGNEQFF.

V usage is TRBV7-2 and J usage is TRBJ2-7; TRBD2 agrees at 8 bases. V was clipped by 6 bases and J by 2 bases; unmatched bases: 6. Germline loops: CDR1 SGHTA, CDR2 FQGNSA. The length of the CDR3 is 14 residues. The CDR3 loop reads CASRQTSGPYEQYF. CDR3 nucleotides: TGTGCCAGCAGGCAAACTAGCGGTCCCTACGAGCAGTACTTC.

The chain combines TRBV2 with TRBJ2-7, with a possible D match to TRBD2 (6 bases). The length of the CDR3 is 14 residues. Germline CDR1 is SNHLY and CDR2 is FYNNEI. Trimming took off 7 bases at V and 0 bases at J, with 13 bases between the two ends. The CDR3 coding sequence is TGTGCCAGCACCAACGGGGGTCCCTCCTACGAGCAGTACTTC. It encodes CASTNGGPSYEQYF.

V and J are TRBV6-1 and TRBJ1-4, with a possible D match to TRBD1 (6 bases). The CDR3 runs to 13 residues. The V gene's germline CDR1 is MNHNS and CDR2 SASEGT. Trimming pared 7 bases from V and 7 bases from J, leaving 13 bases between. The CDR3 loop is CASIEGEGEKLFF. CDR3 in DNA: TGTGCCAGCATCGAGGGGGAGGGTGAAAAACTGTTTTTT.

The CDR3 region has the DNA TGTGCCAGCAGCGATGGACAGGAGATGTATGGCTACACCTTC. Encoded protein: CASSDGQEMYGYTF. This chain connects TRBV25-1 to TRBJ1-2; 7 bases match TRBD1. Unmatched junction bases numbered 9, after V lost 6 bases and J lost 5 bases. The germline CDR1 and CDR2 sequences are MGHDK and SYGVNS. This CDR3 has 14 amino acids.

V is TRBV6-5 and J is TRBJ1-1; D is unclear. Germline V CDR1 and CDR2: MNHEY, SVGAGI. The ends were cut back, 2 bases at V and 9 bases at J, with 13 bases in the middle. The CDR3 has 13 amino acids. DNA of the CDR3: TGTGCCAGCAGTTACAGAGGCGGGGATCAAGCTTTCTTT. Protein product: CASSYRGGDQAFF.

V is TRBV5-1 and J is TRBJ1-1; 10 nucleotides line up with TRBD1. The CDR3 has 16 residues. Germline V gene sequence: CDR1 SGHRS, CDR2 YFSETQ. Unmatched junction bases numbered 8, after V lost 0 bases and J lost 6 bases. This chain's CDR3 is CASSLARDRGSAEAFF. CDR3 DNA sequence: TGCGCCAGCAGCTTGGCCCGGGACAGGGGAAGCGCTGAAGCTTTCTTT.

The table lists this clone with a count of one. The chain joins TRBV4-1 to TRBJ2-7, with 7 bases identical to TRBD1. V dropped 0 bases and J dropped 4; count of bases not matched to a gene: 9. From germline, CDR1 is MGHRA and CDR2 YSYEKL. This CDR3 contains 16 residues. Here the CDR3 reads CASSQEVLRQGYEQYF. In DNA, the CDR3 is TGCGCCAGCAGCCAAGAGGTTCTACGACAGGGTTACGAGCAGTACTTC.

This sequence joins TRBV19 and TRBJ2-2, with a weak D call TRBD1 (5 bases). Germline V gene lookup returns CDR1 LNHDA and CDR2 SQIVND (reference sequence). V lost 7 bases to trimming and J lost 1 base, with 10 bases between them. The CDR3 sequence is 14 residues long. CDR3 region: CASTQGRNTGELFF. CDR3 DNA sequence: TGTGCCAGTACTCAGGGCAGGAACACCGGGGAGCTGTTTTTT.

The chain joins TRBV7-3 to TRBJ1-2; D perhaps matches TRBD1 (5 bases). This CDR3 contains 13 residues. Germline CDR1 is SGHTA and CDR2 is FQGTGA. Trimming removed 4 bases at V and 8 bases at J, with 14 bases between. CDR3 DNA: TGTGCCAGCAGCTCCGATCCAGGGTCCGGCTACACCTTC. Protein: CASSSDPGSGYTF.

This clone has more than one count but fewer than ten. The J gene is TRBJ1-5, the V gene TRBV7-9, with TRBD1 identical over 9 bases. Germline V gene sequence: CDR1 SEHNR, CDR2 FQNEAQ (reference sequence). V was pared by 4 bases and J by 5 bases, with 6 bases of the junction left unmatched. The CDR3 is 15 residues long. CDR3: CASSSPQGADQPQHF. CDR3 nucleotides: TGTGCCAGCAGCTCACCACAGGGGGCCGATCAGCCCCAGCATTTT.

The V gene is TRBV5-1, the J gene TRBJ2-2, with TRBD1 as a possible D gene (6 bases). The V and J ends lost 4 bases and 7 bases respectively, with 14 bases between them. The germline CDR1 and CDR2 sequences are SGHRS and YFSETQ. The CDR3 covers 14 residues. CDR3 amino acids: CASSQGQGNGELFF. For the CDR3, the DNA is TGCGCCAGCAGCCAAGGGCAGGGGAACGGGGAGCTGTTTTTT.

This chain joins TRBV18 and TRBJ1-6; tentatively, D is TRBD1 (5 bases). V lost 5 bases and J lost 8, with 10 bases in between. In germline, CDR1 is KGHSH, CDR2 LQKENI. This CDR3 has 13 residues. Written as DNA, the CDR3 is TGTGCCAGCTCAGGCCAAGGGGATTCACCCCTCCACTTT. This sequence encodes CASSGQGDSPLHF.

V usage is TRBV11-2 and J usage is TRBJ2-3; D unclear. Germline-derived CDR1 and CDR2 are SGHAT and FQNNGV. Trimming took 5 bases from V and 5 from J, leaving 8 bases between them. This CDR3 is built from 12 residues. CDR3 sequence (DNA): TGTGCCAGCAGCGCTAGTAGAGATACGCAGTATTTT. Protein sequence: CASSASRDTQYF.

This chain connects TRBV19 to TRBJ1-5; D gene unclear. V shed 1 base and J shed 2 bases, with 6 bases lying between them. The CDR3 loop spans 14 amino acids. The germline V gene has CDR1 LNHDA and CDR2 SQIVND (reference sequence). The CDR3 reads CASSIVVGNQPQHF. CDR3 bases: TGTGCCAGTAGTATAGTAGTTGGCAATCAGCCCCAGCATTTT.

This clone has a handful of counts. The junction departs from the called germline gene at one end, perhaps through a read error. The chain recombines TRBV7-9 with TRBJ1-2; 10 nucleotides line up with TRBD1. Germline V gene lookup returns CDR1 SEHNR and CDR2 FQNEAQ (reference sequence). The CDR3 is 15 amino acids. DNA for the CDR3: TGTTCCAGCAGCCCCGGGACAGGGGATCGAGATGGCTACACCTTC. The encoded protein is CSSSPGTGDRDGYTF.

The chain is built from TRBV12-5 and TRBJ1-5, with a weak D call TRBD1 (6 bases). The V gene lost 6 bases and the J gene lost 2 bases, with 23 bases spanning the gap. This CDR3 spans 18 amino acids. Germline assignment: CDR1 LGHNT and CDR2 FRNRAP. CDR3 bases: TGTGCTAGTGGACGCAATTCTAGGGGGGGGGCACGCAATCAGCCCCAGCATTTT. This codes for CASGRNSRGGARNQPQHF. Supplemented by reference TRBV12-5 and TRBJ1-5, the full variable domain reads DARVTQTPRHKVTEMGQEVTMRCQPILGHNTVFWYRQTMMQGLELLAYFRNRAPLDDSGMPKDRFSAEMPDATLATLKIQPSEPRDSAVYFCASGRNSRGGARNQPQHFGDGTRLSIL.

V usage is TRBV2 and J usage is TRBJ1-2; D is undetermined. Trimming removed 1 base at V and 6 bases at J, with 12 bases between. CDR1 SNHLY and CDR2 FYNNEI come from the germline V gene. There are 14 residues in the CDR3. CDR3 amino acids: CASSEGSGRNGYTF. The CDR3 bases are TGTGCCAGCAGTGAAGGATCGGGGAGGAATGGCTACACCTTC.

The V call is TRBV27, the J call TRBJ2-3; D is possibly TRBD1 (5 bases). This CDR3 spans 15 amino acids. Germline V gene data show CDR1 as MNHEY and CDR2 as SMNVEV (reference sequence). V was shortened by 3 bases and J by 7 bases, with 17 bases between the two germline ends. CDR3 in DNA: TGTGCCAGCAGTTTCGGAAGGGGCAGCGCACATACGCAGTATTTT. Translating it yields CASSFGRGSAHTQYF.

CDR3 sequence (DNA): TGTGCCAGCGGGCCGGGAGGAAACACCATATATTTT. It encodes CASGPGGNTIYF. The rearrangement uses TRBV7-6 and TRBJ1-3; unclear D gene. V lost 8 bases and J 4 bases, leaving 9 bases between the germline ends. The CDR3 runs 12 residues. Germline-derived CDR1 and CDR2 are SGHVS and FNYEAQ.

J is TRBJ2-7 and V is TRBV2, with TRBD2 matching over 11 bases. The germline V gene encodes CDR1 SNHLY and CDR2 FYNNEI. The CDR3 has 13 amino acids. Losses at the gene ends were 5 bases for V and 4 bases for J; bases not matched to a gene: 1. The CDR3 reads CASSRLAGYEQYF. The CDR3 coding sequence is TGTGCCAGCAGTCGACTAGCGGGGTACGAGCAGTACTTC.

The chain joins TRBV19 to TRBJ1-4; TRBD1 might be the D (6 bases). Deletions cut 7 bases from V and 8 bases from J, with 14 bases between. The CDR3 covers 13 residues. The germline CDR1 and CDR2 sequences are LNHDA and SQIVND (reference sequence). The CDR3 DNA follows: TGTGCCAGTATCCCGGACAGCGAGGAAAAACTGTTTTTT. Protein: CASIPDSEEKLFF.

The chain recombines TRBV6-1 with TRBJ1-3, with a possible D match to TRBD1 (6 bases). The CDR3 is made up of 15 amino acids. Germline CDR1 and CDR2: MNHNS and SASEGT. V was cut by 4 bases and J by 1 base, with 11 bases left in between. CDR3 loop: CASSATGSSGNTIYF. As DNA, the CDR3 is TGTGCCAGCAGTGCGACAGGAAGTTCTGGAAACACCATATATTTT.

Regarding this clone: At one end the junction does not follow the germline gene, possibly because of a read error. This chain joins TRBV5-3 and TRBJ1-5; no clear D. TRBV5-3 is assigned to the ORF class and has an uncertain function. The CDR3 is made up of 13 amino acids. The CDR3 reads CATSLVVNQPQHF. The CDR3 DNA reads as TGTGCCACAAGCTTGGTAGTCAATCAGCCCCAGCATTTT.

The chain employs TRBV7-9 and TRBJ1-2, with D possibly matching TRBD1 (5 bases). V lost 4 bases to trimming and J lost 0 bases, with 12 bases between them. The CDR3 contains 15 residues. Looked up from germline, CDR1 is SEHNR and CDR2 is FQNEAQ (reference sequence). The CDR3, as DNA: TGTGCCAGCAGCTATTCCGGACAACCTAACTATGGCTACACCTTC. It codes for CASSYSGQPNYGYTF.

Comments on this clone: Other nucleotide sequences from this sample produce the same CDR3. The rearrangement uses TRBV5-1 and TRBJ1-1, with D perhaps matching TRBD1 (5 bases). Trimming stripped 0 bases from V and 4 bases from J, with 7 bases between. CDR3 length: 13 residues. The germline V gene has CDR1 SGHRS and CDR2 YFSETQ. This CDR3 reads CASSLGGGTEAFF. The CDR3 DNA is TGCGCCAGCAGCTTGGGGGGGGGCACTGAAGCTTTCTTT.

V usage is TRBV5-1 and J usage is TRBJ1-6; D possibly corresponds to TRBD1 (6 bases). This CDR3 spans 14 amino acids. The germline V and J ends were trimmed by 2 bases and 6 bases, with 9 bases remaining between them. Germline V gives CDR1 SGHRS, CDR2 YFSETQ. CDR3 amino acids: CASSLSRGNSPLHF. DNA for the CDR3: TGCGCCAGCAGCTTATCCAGGGGTAATTCACCCCTCCACTTT.

This chain uses TRBV5-1 with TRBJ2-1; D perhaps matches TRBD1 (6 bases). The CDR3 runs to 16 residues. Germline CDR1 and CDR2: SGHRS and YFSETQ. With 2 bases removed from V and 4 bases from J, the gap between germline ends came to 16 bases. CDR3 loop: CASSFGGLAGYNEQFF. CDR3 in DNA: TGCGCCAGCAGCTTTGGGGGCCTGGCAGGGTACAATGAGCAGTTCTTC.

This chain connects TRBV29-1 to TRBJ2-7, with 9 bases that match TRBD1. Germline values: CDR1 SQVTM, CDR2 ANQGSEA. V gave up 2 bases and J gave up 2 bases; unmatched junction bases: 7. The CDR3 is 15 residues long. For the CDR3, the DNA is TGCAGCGTTGAAATTAGGGGGACAGGGACCTACGAGCAGTACTTC. Amino acid sequence: CSVEIRGTGTYEQYF.

J is TRBJ2-7 and V is TRBV2, with 9 bases lining up with TRBD1. Germline assignment: CDR1 SNHLY and CDR2 FYNNEI. J gave up 5 bases and V 6 bases, and 11 bases lay outside the gene matches. The CDR3 totals 15 residues. DNA for the CDR3: TGTGCCAGCAGATTTCCGGGACAGGGAGGTAACGAGCAGTACTTC. The encoded protein is CASRFPGQGGNEQYF.